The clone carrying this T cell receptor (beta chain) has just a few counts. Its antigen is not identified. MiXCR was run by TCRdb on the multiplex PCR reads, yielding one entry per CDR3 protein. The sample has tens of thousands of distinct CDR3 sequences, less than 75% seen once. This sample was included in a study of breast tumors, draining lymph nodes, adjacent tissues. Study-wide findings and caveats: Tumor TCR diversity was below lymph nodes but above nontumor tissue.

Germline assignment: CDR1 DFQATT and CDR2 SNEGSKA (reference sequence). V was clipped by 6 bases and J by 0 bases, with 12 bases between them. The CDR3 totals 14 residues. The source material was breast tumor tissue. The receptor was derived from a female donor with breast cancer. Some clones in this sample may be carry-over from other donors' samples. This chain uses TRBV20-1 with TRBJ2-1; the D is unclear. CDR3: CSALGRNSYNEQFF. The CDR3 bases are TGCAGTGCCCTCGGGCGGAACTCCTACAATGAGCAGTTCTTC.